The clone carrying this T cell receptor (beta chain) was recorded a few times. In TCRdb, the 5' RACE reads were re-called with MiXCR into one record per CDR3 protein. The sample holds approximately 64,000 distinct CDR3 sequences, roughly 18% seen once. These data come from a study of early T cells in non-severe SARS-CoV-2 infection. The germline CDR1 and CDR2 sequences are MNHEY and SVGEGT. The length of the CDR3 is 12 residues. Between the trimmed V and J ends, which lost 6 bases and 7 bases, there was a span of 10 bases. The TCR was taken from an adult who was a healthcare worker with PCR-confirmed SARS-CoV-2 infection or an uninfected control (not recorded which). V gene TRBV6-2 or TRBV6-3 combines with J gene TRBJ2-1, with unresolved D. Sequenced here: whole blood, sampled at baseline. The CDR3 DNA is TGTGCCAGCAGCCCCCTTAATAATGAGCAGTTCTTC. Translation gives CASSPLNNEQFF.